The clone carrying this TCR beta chain occurred a few times. Its antigen is undetermined. Diagnoses rested on clinical symptoms, serum thyroxine and TRAb, thyroid ultrasound and orbital computed tomography. Trimming removed 5 bases at V and 8 bases at J, with 18 bases between. The CDR3 runs to 15 residues. Germline CDR1 is KGHDR and CDR2 is SFDVKD. The source of the sample is a study of T cells in Graves' hyperthyroidism and ophthalmopathy. Across the whole study: Once the initial diagnosis was made, peripheral blood was obtained before any treatment.

Notes on the study in general: Expanded thyroid clonotypes (above 0.001) were mostly also found in blood. Stable hyperthyroidism was told apart from ophthalmopathy by a model built on 13 V-J features.

TCR beta CDR3 regions were amplified from RNA transcripts. The TCR CDR3 first-round RT-PCR relied on the HTBI primer set. TCRdb called the multiplex PCR reads again in MiXCR, with one record for every CDR3 protein. The table lists 600,000 to 850,000 distinct CDR3 sequences, roughly a sixth of them singletons. Sequencing input: blood. The clonotype comes from a woman in her forties or fifties with Graves' hyperthyroidism that later progressed to Graves' ophthalmopathy. The chain has TRBV24-1 and TRBJ2-1; D assignment may be TRBD1 or TRBD2 (6 bases each). CDR3: CATSAGGTRSDEQFF. Written as DNA, the CDR3 is TGTGCCACCAGTGCCGGCGGGACACGGAGCGATGAGCAGTTCTTC.